This record covers a single TCR beta chain. The antigen remains unidentified. The sample originates from a study of T cells in Graves' hyperthyroidism and ophthalmopathy. Findings of the study overall: Researchers found most expanded thyroid clonotypes above 0.001 in blood as well.

Clinical symptoms, serum thyroxine and TRAb, thyroid ultrasound and orbital computed tomography together formed the diagnostic basis. What was amplified from RNA transcripts were TCR beta CDR3 regions. The study used the HTBI primer set for a first-round RT-PCR of the TCR CDR3. TCRdb re-derived calls from the multiplex PCR reads in MiXCR, one entry per CDR3 protein. The sample records 650,000 to 800,000 distinct CDR3 sequences, roughly 45% being singletons. V dropped 7 bases and J dropped 0 bases, with 10 bases sitting between them. The CDR3 is 13 residues long. The germline V gene has CDR1 SGHRS and CDR2 YFSETQ.

This receptor was obtained from an adult man with Graves' disease, either hyperthyroidism or ophthalmopathy (not recorded which). Sequenced: peripheral blood or thyroid tissue (not recorded which). This chain uses TRBV5-1 with TRBJ1-1; D call uncertain. CDR3 sequence: CASGGRVNTEAFF. Written as DNA, the CDR3 is TGCGCCAGCGGCGGACGGGTGAACACTGAAGCTTTCTTT.